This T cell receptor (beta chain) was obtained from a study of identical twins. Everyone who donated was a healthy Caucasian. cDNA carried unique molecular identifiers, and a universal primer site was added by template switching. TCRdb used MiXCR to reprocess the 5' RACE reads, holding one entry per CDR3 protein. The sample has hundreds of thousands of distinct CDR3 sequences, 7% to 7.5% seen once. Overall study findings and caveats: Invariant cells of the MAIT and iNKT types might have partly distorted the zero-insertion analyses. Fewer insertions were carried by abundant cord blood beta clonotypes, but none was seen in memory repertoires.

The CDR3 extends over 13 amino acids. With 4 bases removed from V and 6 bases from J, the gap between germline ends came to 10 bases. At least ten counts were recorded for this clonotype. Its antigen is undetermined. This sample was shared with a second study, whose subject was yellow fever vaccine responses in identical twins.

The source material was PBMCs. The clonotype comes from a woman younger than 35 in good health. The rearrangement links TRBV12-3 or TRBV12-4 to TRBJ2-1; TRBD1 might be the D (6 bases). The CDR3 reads CASSYQGLNEQFF. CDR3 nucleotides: TGTGCCAGCAGTTATCAGGGGCTCAATGAGCAGTTCTTC.